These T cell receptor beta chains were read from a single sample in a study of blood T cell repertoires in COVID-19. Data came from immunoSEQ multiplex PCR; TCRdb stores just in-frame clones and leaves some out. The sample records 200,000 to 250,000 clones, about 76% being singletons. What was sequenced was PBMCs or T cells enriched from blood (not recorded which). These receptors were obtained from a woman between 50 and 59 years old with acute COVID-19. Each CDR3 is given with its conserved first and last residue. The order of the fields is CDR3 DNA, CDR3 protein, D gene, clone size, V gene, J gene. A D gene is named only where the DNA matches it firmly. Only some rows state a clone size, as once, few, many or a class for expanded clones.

DNA: TGTGCCAGCGAATCTGACAGGACGAACACTGAAGCTTTCTTT
CDR3: CASESDRTNTEAFF
D: NA
size: NA
V: TRBV28
J: TRBJ1-1

DNA: TGTGCCAGCAGCTGCACCGGGACAGGGGAAGAGACCCAGTACTTC
CDR3: CASSCTGTGEETQYF
D: TRBD1
size: NA
V: TRBV3-1/TRBV3-2
J: TRBJ2-5

DNA: TGTGCCAGCAGGGGGCCAAATGAAAAACTGTTTTTT
CDR3: CASRGPNEKLFF
D: NA
size: NA
V: TRBV27
J: TRBJ1-4

DNA: TGCGCCAGCAGCCCCGGGACTACCACCACAGATACGCAGTATTTT
CDR3: CASSPGTTTTDTQYF
D: TRBD2
size: once
V: TRBV5-1
J: TRBJ2-3

DNA: TGTGCCAGCACCATTAGCGGGGGCGGCACAGATACGCAGTATTTT
CDR3: CASTISGGGTDTQYF
D: TRBD2
size: NA
V: TRBV2
J: TRBJ2-3

DNA: TGTGCCAGCAGACCATCGAGGGACAGGGGGGCATACGAGCAGTACTTC
CDR3: CASRPSRDRGAYEQYF
D: TRBD1
size: NA
V: TRBV28
J: TRBJ2-7

DNA: TGTGCCAGCAGCAAGGACAGGGGAGTGGATTCACCCCTCCACTTT
CDR3: CASSKDRGVDSPLHF
D: TRBD1
size: few
V: TRBV5-4
J: TRBJ1-6

DNA: TGTGCCAGCAGTTCTACTAGCGGGAGTTACGAGCAGTACTTC
CDR3: CASSSTSGSYEQYF
D: TRBD2
size: NA
V: TRBV27
J: TRBJ2-7

DNA: TGTGCCAGCAGCTTAGGTCCCCCGAGTACTGAAGCTTTCTTT
CDR3: CASSLGPPSTEAFF
D: NA
size: NA
V: TRBV13
J: TRBJ1-1

DNA: TGTGCCAGCTCACCACCGCAGGCCAACCAAGAGACCCAGTACTTC
CDR3: CASSPPQANQETQYF
D: NA
size: NA
V: TRBV18
J: TRBJ2-5

DNA: TGCGCCAGCAGCTTTCCCACCTATAAGAACACCGGGGAGCTGTTTTTT
CDR3: CASSFPTYKNTGELFF
D: NA
size: NA
V: TRBV5-1
J: TRBJ2-2

DNA: TGTGCCAGCAGTTACGATCGGGGGGGGTTCTACGAGCAGTACTTC
CDR3: CASSYDRGGFYEQYF
D: TRBD2
size: NA
V: TRBV6-5
J: TRBJ2-7

DNA: TGCGCCAGCAGCTTACAGTTAACTAATGAAAAACTGTTTTTT
CDR3: CASSLQLTNEKLFF
D: NA
size: NA
V: TRBV5-1
J: TRBJ1-4

DNA: TGCAGCTTTACAGGGGGCATCTATGGCTACACCTTC
CDR3: CSFTGGIYGYTF
D: TRBD1
size: NA
V: TRBV29-1
J: TRBJ1-2

DNA: TGTGCCAGCAGCCAAGGAAGGTCGCGCGGGACAGGGGGAGCGAACTATGGCTACACCTTC
CDR3: CASSQGRSRGTGGANYGYTF
D: TRBD1
size: NA
V: TRBV3-1/TRBV3-2
J: TRBJ1-2

DNA: TGTGCCAGCAGCCAAAGCGGGGGCCGTTCGACGGCGGATGAGCAGTTCTTC
CDR3: CASSQSGGRSTADEQFF
D: TRBD2
size: NA
V: TRBV3-1/TRBV3-2
J: TRBJ2-1

DNA: TGTGCCAGCAGCCAAGATAGGGGGACAGGTACCTACGAGCAGTACTTC
CDR3: CASSQDRGTGTYEQYF
D: TRBD1
size: NA
V: TRBV3-1/TRBV3-2
J: TRBJ2-7

DNA: TGTGCCAGCAGCCCCCGACAGGGGTGGAACACTGAAGCTTTCTTT
CDR3: CASSPRQGWNTEAFF
D: TRBD1
size: NA
V: TRBV27
J: TRBJ1-1

DNA: TGCAGCGTTGACCACAACTACGAGCAGTACTTC
CDR3: CSVDHNYEQYF
D: NA
size: NA
V: TRBV29-1
J: TRBJ2-7

DNA: TGTGCCAGCAGCTCGCGGACAGGGCGGGCCGAGCAGTACTTC
CDR3: CASSSRTGRAEQYF
D: TRBD1
size: NA
V: TRBV7-2
J: TRBJ2-7

DNA: TGTGCCACCGGATCCGGGACAGGGGGCTACAATGAGCAGTTCTTC
CDR3: CATGSGTGGYNEQFF
D: TRBD1
size: NA
V: TRBV24-1
J: TRBJ2-1

DNA: TGTGCCAGCAGCTTCGAGGGTCGGAATTCACCCCTCCACTTT
CDR3: CASSFEGRNSPLHF
D: NA
size: NA
V: TRBV7-9
J: TRBJ1-6

DNA: TGTGCCAGCAGCTCCCAATCCCAAAGTCGGACTGAAGCTTTCTTT
CDR3: CASSSQSQSRTEAFF
D: NA
size: few
V: TRBV7-9
J: TRBJ1-1

DNA: TGCAGTGCTACGACAGGGTATGGCTACACCTTC
CDR3: CSATTGYGYTF
D: TRBD1
size: NA
V: TRBV20-1
J: TRBJ1-2

DNA: TGTGCCAGCAGCTTGAACAGAATCACAGATACGCAGTATTTT
CDR3: CASSLNRITDTQYF
D: NA
size: NA
V: TRBV11-2
J: TRBJ2-3

DNA: TGTCCCACCAGACCGGGGGGGCCGGGGGGCTACGAGCAGTACTTC
CDR3: CPTRPGGPGGYEQYF
D: TRBD2
size: NA
V: TRBV7-2
J: TRBJ2-7

DNA: TGTGCCAGCTCACCGGAGAGGGTGAGGACCGGGGAGCTGTTTTTT
CDR3: CASSPERVRTGELFF
D: NA
size: NA
V: TRBV18
J: TRBJ2-2

DNA: TGTGCCAGCAGCCAAGGAATGGGTAGCGGGGGGGCCCGCGAGACCCAGTACTTC
CDR3: CASSQGMGSGGARETQYF
D: TRBD2
size: NA
V: TRBV3-1/TRBV3-2
J: TRBJ2-5

DNA: TGTGCCAGCAGCTCCCAGGGAAACACTGAAGCTTTCTTT
CDR3: CASSSQGNTEAFF
D: NA
size: NA
V: TRBV11-2
J: TRBJ1-1

DNA: TGTGCCACGAAAAGGGGTGGGGGGAACTACGAGCAGTACTTC
CDR3: CATKRGGGNYEQYF
D: NA
size: once
V: TRBV19
J: TRBJ2-7

DNA: TGCAGTGCTTCGACAGACACCTTC
CDR3: CSASTDTF
D: NA
size: NA
V: TRBV20-1
J: TRBJ1-2

DNA: TGTGCCAGCAGCCCACAGCGGGGGCTAAGCACTGAAGCTTTCTTT
CDR3: CASSPQRGLSTEAFF
D: NA
size: few
V: TRBV3-1/TRBV3-2
J: TRBJ1-1

DNA: TGCAGTGCTAGTGCGGGGAACCACGAGCAGTACTTC
CDR3: CSASAGNHEQYF
D: NA
size: few
V: TRBV20-1
J: TRBJ2-7

DNA: TGTGCCAGCAGTTTCTCCGGCAGGGGAGGCTACACCTTC
CDR3: CASSFSGRGGYTF
D: NA
size: NA
V: TRBV6-6
J: TRBJ1-2

DNA: TGTGCCAGCAGCTTCGACGCAGGCTCACCCCTCCACTTT
CDR3: CASSFDAGSPLHF
D: NA
size: NA
V: TRBV7-9
J: TRBJ1-6

DNA: TGTGCCAGCAGCACAAGTAATGTGGGAGGGGAGCAGTTCTTC
CDR3: CASSTSNVGGEQFF
D: TRBD2
size: NA
V: TRBV9
J: TRBJ2-1

DNA: TGTGCCAGCAGACTCCTAGCGGGGGGGGCAGATACGCAGTATTTT
CDR3: CASRLLAGGADTQYF
D: TRBD2
size: NA
V: TRBV6-5
J: TRBJ2-3

DNA: TGTGCCAGCAGCAAACGTGGGTTTGCGGGAGGCCAAGATGAGTACTTC
CDR3: CASSKRGFAGGQDEYF
D: NA
size: NA
V: TRBV21-1
J: TRBJ2-7

DNA: TGTGCCAGCAGCCCCAGGCAGGGAAGTGAAAAACTGTTTTTT
CDR3: CASSPRQGSEKLFF
D: NA
size: few
V: TRBV7-8
J: TRBJ1-4

DNA: TGTGCCAGCTCACCTAAGACAGGGGGTCTGACCTACAATGAGCAGTTCTTC
CDR3: CASSPKTGGLTYNEQFF
D: TRBD1
size: NA
V: TRBV18
J: TRBJ2-1

DNA: TGCGCCAGCAGCCCGGGCCTGGGACTAGGGAACACCGGGGAGCTGTTTTTT
CDR3: CASSPGLGLGNTGELFF
D: TRBD2
size: NA
V: TRBV5-1
J: TRBJ2-2

DNA: TGTGCCAGTGCCTCTATTACAGGGGGCTACACTGAAGCTTTCTTT
CDR3: CASASITGGYTEAFF
D: TRBD1
size: NA
V: TRBV6-5
J: TRBJ1-1

DNA: TGTGCCAGCAGCCTCAGGCCGGGGGGGGTTTCCCCCGGGGAGCTGTTTTTT
CDR3: CASSLRPGGVSPGELFF
D: TRBD2
size: NA
V: TRBV9
J: TRBJ2-2

DNA: TGTGCCAGCAGCCAAACCGGACTAGCGGGGTACCACGAGCAGTACTTC
CDR3: CASSQTGLAGYHEQYF
D: TRBD2
size: NA
V: TRBV3-1/TRBV3-2
J: TRBJ2-7

DNA: TGCGCCAGCAGCCAAGATCTAAGCGTTCCTAATGAAAAACTGTTTTTT
CDR3: CASSQDLSVPNEKLFF
D: NA
size: NA
V: TRBV4-3
J: TRBJ1-4

DNA: TGTGCCAGCAGCTTCGCCAGGGGGTTAAATCAGCCCCAGCATTTT
CDR3: CASSFARGLNQPQHF
D: TRBD1
size: NA
V: TRBV7-2
J: TRBJ1-5

DNA: TGTGCCAGCAGCTTAGACTATAGGCCGTACAATGAGCAGTTCTTC
CDR3: CASSLDYRPYNEQFF
D: NA
size: NA
V: TRBV7-2
J: TRBJ2-1

DNA: TGTGCCAGCAGCTATATTACAGGGGGCGAGCAGTACTTC
CDR3: CASSYITGGEQYF
D: TRBD1
size: once
V: TRBV7-2
J: TRBJ2-7

DNA: TGTGCCAGCAGCTTCGGAGCCGCCGGGGAGCTGTTTTTT
CDR3: CASSFGAAGELFF
D: NA
size: NA
V: TRBV7-2
J: TRBJ2-2

DNA: TGTGCCAGCAGTTTCCTTAGTAGCTCCTATAATTCATCCCTCCACTTT
CDR3: CASSFLSSSYNSSLHF
D: NA
size: NA
V: TRBV27
J: TRBJ1-6

DNA: TGTGCCAGCAGCGGTGGGGGGGTAATCCAAGAGACCCAGTACTTC
CDR3: CASSGGGVIQETQYF
D: TRBD2
size: NA
V: TRBV9
J: TRBJ2-5

DNA: TGTGCCAGCAGCTCTTGGGGTACAGGGACCGGGGAGCTGTTTTTT
CDR3: CASSSWGTGTGELFF
D: NA
size: few
V: TRBV7-2
J: TRBJ2-2

DNA: TGTGCCAGCAGTTTCGGGAGGGAACCGGAGTACTTC
CDR3: CASSFGREPEYF
D: TRBD2
size: NA
V: TRBV12-3/TRBV12-4
J: TRBJ2-7